This is a list of T cell receptor beta chains from one sample in a study of OX40 agonist ivuxolimab in advanced cancers. Generated by immunoSEQ multiplex PCR, the TCRdb table keeps only in-frame clones and is missing some. The sample gives approximately 65,000 clones, roughly 86% of which show up once; 0.9% to 1.2% is in the top ten. Sequences were derived from CD4+ or CD8+ T cells sorted from blood, sampled in a trial of the OX40 agonist ivuxolimab. The receptor set was obtained from an adult with an advanced solid tumor such as melanoma, head and neck, liver or kidney cancer. The CDR3 runs from the conserved cysteine through the conserved F or W. The D gene is left open where the match is weak. Some rows mark clone size as missing; the rest say once, few, many or name a class of expanded clone.

v_call	d_call	j_call	clone_size	cdr3_nt	cdr3_aa
TRBV7-3	TRBD2	TRBJ2-1	NA	TGTGCCAGCAGCTTGCGGGTAGCGGGAGTTAATGAGCAGTTCTTC	CASSLRVAGVNEQFF
TRBV4-3	TRBD2	TRBJ2-5	NA	TGCGCCAGCAGCCAAGTAGCGGGAGAGGGGGAGACCCAGTACTTC	CASSQVAGEGETQYF
TRBV5-5	NA	TRBJ1-5	NA	TGTGCCAGCAGCCCGGGGCAGCCTTATAGCAATCAGCCCCAGCATTTT	CASSPGQPYSNQPQHF
TRBV29-1	NA	TRBJ2-6	NA	TGCAGCGTTGGGGTGGCTGGGGCCAACGTCCTGACTTTC	CSVGVAGANVLTF
TRBV28	NA	TRBJ2-7	NA	TGTGCCAGCAGCCGGACGGTGAAAGCCTACGAGCAGTACTTC	CASSRTVKAYEQYF
TRBV2	NA	TRBJ2-5	NA	TGTGCCAGCAGTGAAAGGGAACAAGAGACCCAGTACTTC	CASSEREQETQYF
TRBV6-1	TRBD1	TRBJ1-5	NA	TGTGCCAGCCGAGACAGGGGGGGAAGCAATCAGCCCCAGCATTTT	CASRDRGGSNQPQHF
TRBV7-8	TRBD1	TRBJ2-5	NA	TGTGCCAGCAGCTGGGACAGGAGCCAAGAGACCCAGTACTTC	CASSWDRSQETQYF
TRBV7-3	NA	TRBJ2-2	NA	TGTGCCAGCAGCCCCGATCCGGGTTCGGCGGCCGGGGAGCTGTTTTTT	CASSPDPGSAAGELFF
TRBV7-6	NA	TRBJ2-7	NA	TGTGCCAGCAGCTTAGTGGGGTACGAGCAGTACTTC	CASSLVGYEQYF
TRBV19	TRBD2	TRBJ2-2	NA	TGTGCCAGTAGTATGACCGCTAGCGGGATAATCGGGGAGCTGTTTTTT	CASSMTASGIIGELFF
TRBV30	TRBD1	TRBJ2-2	NA	TGTGCCTGGAGTGTAGGGGGACAGACGAACACCGGGGAGCTGTTTTTT	CAWSVGGQTNTGELFF
TRBV5-6	TRBD1	TRBJ1-3	NA	TGTGCCAGCAGCTTGACAGGGGTTAACACCATATATTTT	CASSLTGVNTIYF
TRBV19	TRBD2	TRBJ2-7	NA	TGTGCCAGTAGTATAGCGGCCAGCGGGGGAACCTACGAGCAGTACTTC	CASSIAASGGTYEQYF
TRBV28	NA	TRBJ2-7	NA	TGTGCCAGCAGGTCTTACGAGCAGTACTTC	CASRSYEQYF
TRBV7-9	TRBD2	TRBJ2-3	NA	TGTGCCAGCAGCTTAGTTAGCGGGACCAGCACAGATACGCAGTATTTT	CASSLVSGTSTDTQYF
TRBV4-3	NA	TRBJ2-2	NA	TGCGCCAGCAGTCCTACGAGGGTCACCGGGGAGCTGTTTTTT	CASSPTRVTGELFF
TRBV6-5	TRBD1	TRBJ2-1	NA	TGTGCCAGCAGTTACTGGACAGGCTACAATGAGCAGTTCTTC	CASSYWTGYNEQFF
TRBV21-1	NA	TRBJ2-5	NA	TGTGCCAGCAGCAAAGCTATTTATACAGGGGGTCCCCAAGAGACCCAGTACTTC	CASSKAIYTGGPQETQYF
TRBV12-5	NA	TRBJ2-1	NA	TGTGCTAGTGGGGTTTCCTCGCGTCACCACAATGAGCAGTTCTTC	CASGVSSRHHNEQFF
TRBV28	NA	TRBJ1-3	NA	TGTGCCAGCAGTTTAGGCCAGGCAAGGGGAAACACCATATATTTT	CASSLGQARGNTIYF
TRBV5-1	TRBD1	TRBJ1-2	NA	TGCGCCAGCAGCCCCCTCCCGCAGGGGGGGAATGGCTACACCTTC	CASSPLPQGGNGYTF
TRBV6-4	NA	TRBJ2-6	NA	TGTGCCAGCAGTGCTGTTCCAGGCACCTCTGGGGCCAACGTCCTGACTTTC	CASSAVPGTSGANVLTF
TRBV7-2	TRBD1	TRBJ1-5	NA	TGTGCCAGCAGCTCCTTCCCGGGACAGGGGAACCAGCCCCAGCATTTT	CASSSFPGQGNQPQHF
TRBV5-1	NA	TRBJ2-2	NA	TGCGCCAGCAGCTTGGGATCTCTGAACACCGGGGAGCTGTTTTTT	CASSLGSLNTGELFF
TRBV4-3	NA	TRBJ2-3	NA	TGCGCCAGCAGCCAAGTTGGGGGCGATACGCAGTATTTT	CASSQVGGDTQYF
TRBV19	TRBD2	TRBJ2-1	NA	TGTGCCAGTAGGACCGACAGCCATAGGACTAGCGGGAATGAGCAGTTCTTC	CASRTDSHRTSGNEQFF
TRBV28	NA	TRBJ2-5	NA	TGTGCCAGCAGTTTTTTGCGGTCGGTGCGAGAGACCCAGTACTTC	CASSFLRSVRETQYF
TRBV4-2	NA	TRBJ1-1	NA	TGTGCCAGCAGCCAAGAGGTGACAAACACTGAAGCTTTCTTT	CASSQEVTNTEAFF
TRBV6-5	TRBD1	TRBJ1-1	NA	TGTGCCAGCAGGACAGGGGAGACTGAAGCTTTCTTT	CASRTGETEAFF
TRBV7-2	NA	TRBJ2-5	NA	TGTGCCAGCAGCTCCCCCCTCGGAGGGCCTGGAGAGACCCAGTACTTC	CASSSPLGGPGETQYF
TRBV5-1	TRBD2	TRBJ2-7	few	TGCGCCAGCAGCTTGGTAACTCGGACTAGCGGGAAATCTTACTTC	CASSLVTRTSGKSYF
TRBV7-2	NA	TRBJ2-3	NA	TGTGCCAGCAGCTTCTCTATCGGGAGTCGGGAGGATACGCAGTATTTT	CASSFSIGSREDTQYF
TRBV5-6	NA	TRBJ2-7	NA	TGTGCCAGCAGCTTGGGGAGAGTGGCCTCCGAGCAGTACTTC	CASSLGRVASEQYF
TRBV28	TRBD1	TRBJ1-6	NA	TGTGCCAGCAGTTTATCCGGAGGGACAGATAATTCACCCCTCCACTTT	CASSLSGGTDNSPLHF
TRBV28	NA	TRBJ1-2	NA	TGTGCCAGCAGTTTTGACGGCTATGGCTACACCTTC	CASSFDGYGYTF
TRBV9	NA	TRBJ2-7	NA	TGTGCCAGCAGCGTAGAAGGAGACAGGTACGAGCAGTACTTC	CASSVEGDRYEQYF
TRBV5-6	NA	TRBJ1-4	few	TGTGCCAGCAGCTTGGGGGTCACAGGGAACAATGAAAAACTGTTTTTT	CASSLGVTGNNEKLFF
TRBV11-2	NA	TRBJ2-3	few	TGTGCCAGCAGTCCCGGACTCGCGACAGATACGCAGTATTTT	CASSPGLATDTQYF
TRBV28	NA	TRBJ1-5	once	TGTGCCAGCAGTTTCAGAGGTAAGGGAAATCAGCCCCAGCATTTT	CASSFRGKGNQPQHF
TRBV9	NA	TRBJ1-5	NA	TGTGCCAGCAGCGTAGATGGGGGACAACATCAGCCCCAGCATTTT	CASSVDGGQHQPQHF
TRBV15	TRBD1	TRBJ1-5	once	TGTGCCACCAGCAGTACAGGGGGCCGCAATCAGCCCCAGCATTTT	CATSSTGGRNQPQHF
TRBV6-4	TRBD2	TRBJ2-1	NA	TGTGCCAGCAGTGTGACTAGCGGGAGGTTCTATGAGCAGTTCTTC	CASSVTSGRFYEQFF
TRBV29-1	NA	TRBJ2-7	NA	TGCAGCGTTGGTAGTCTAGTTGAGGAGCAGTACTTC	CSVGSLVEEQYF
TRBV28	NA	TRBJ1-2	NA	TGTGCCAGCAACCGGCAGGGGTCTTCCTATGGCTACACCTTC	CASNRQGSSYGYTF
TRBV19	NA	TRBJ2-7	NA	TGTGCCAGTAGTAGGGAGGTTCTCTACGAGCAGTACTTC	CASSREVLYEQYF
TRBV10-3	NA	TRBJ1-3	once	TGTGCCATCAGTGGAAACCCCGAGAAACGTTCTGGAAACACCATATATTTT	CAISGNPEKRSGNTIYF
TRBV5-4	TRBD1	TRBJ1-2	once	TGTGCCAGCAGCTTCCTAGGGACAGGGGGCTCCTATGGAGGAGGCTACACCTTC	CASSFLGTGGSYGGGYTF
TRBV30	TRBD1	TRBJ2-7	NA	TGTGCCTGGAGGTCAAGAACAGGGGCCAACTACGAGCAGTACTTC	CAWRSRTGANYEQYF
TRBV7-3	TRBD1	TRBJ2-3	NA	TGTGCCAGCAGCAACAGGGGGCGAACAGATACGCAGTATTTT	CASSNRGRTDTQYF
TRBV2	NA	TRBJ1-1	NA	TGTGCCAGCAGTGAAGCGCGGGCGTACACTGAAGCTTTCTTT	CASSEARAYTEAFF
TRBV2	TRBD2	TRBJ2-1	NA	TGTGCCAGCACCGCGGTGCGGGAGGGTGAGCAGTTCTTC	CASTAVREGEQFF
TRBV5-1	NA	TRBJ2-3	NA	TGCGCCAGCTCCCAGGGGACCGATACTCTAGATACGCAGTATTTT	CASSQGTDTLDTQYF
TRBV14	NA	TRBJ2-3	once	TGTGCCAGCAGCCAAGATCGGGGAGGCACAGATACGCAGTATTTT	CASSQDRGGTDTQYF